This entry is about one T cell receptor beta chain. Its antigen is currently not known. Qualities for individual bases were not recorded, and no much larger clone is one base off. TCRbeta CDR3 regions were amplified from genomic DNA by means of the immunoSEQ Assay, a bias-controlled multiplex PCR. The original pipeline was this. The number of nucleated cells in each sample was estimated from the amplification of reference gene primers within the assay. To quantify the absolute abundance of each unique TCRbeta CDR3 rearrangement, sequence reads were collapsed and filtered. For each sample, productive Simpson clonality was calculated as the square root of Simpson's diversity index across productive rearrangements. TCRdb took over this immuneACCESS table, retaining in-frame rearrangements with V and J assigned. Such tables are incomplete; in checked studies, under half of the missing clones stem from an unresolved V gene, and the remainder is unexplained. V, J and clone size reflect that table, while D and trimming were determined from the DNA. Across this sample there are 200,000 to 250,000 clones, with around 82% seen only once. About 4.8% of the sample lies in the top ten.

Enrolling through a virtual design, the prospective study's participants ranged in age from roughly 18 to 89 years and lived across roughly 24 United States geographic areas. In the prospective study, participants were assigned to cohorts based on the clinical history participants reported in a screening survey and a study questionnaire. Exposed participants had been in contact with someone with a PCR-confirmed or clinician-diagnosed COVID-19 case within 2 weeks of study entry. Mobile phlebotomists in the prospective study collected whole blood, serum and a nasopharyngeal or oropharyngeal swab from every participant. Over a roughly 2-month period, participants in the prospective study had the option of providing additional blood draws and questionnaires. Before DNA extraction, prospective study blood samples were shipped either frozen or at room temperature. The data are from a study of blood T cell repertoires in COVID-19 (dated by TCRdb to 2018 to 2020). Concerning the study at large: The collaborator samples originated in the United States, Italy and Spain and spanned the acute and convalescent phases of COVID-19. The prospective study material was composed of cDNA or gDNA derived from T cells, B-cell-depleted T cells, or PBMCs. Deeply sampled blood TCRbeta repertoires from subjects exposed to, actively infected with, or recovered from COVID-19 were included in the dataset. A freely available public database, intended as a resource for researchers studying the immune response to SARS-CoV-2, is where the repertoires were released. The samples were drawn from the first 160 participants of the ongoing ImmuneRACE study and from 950 to 1,500 subjects provided by 6 global collaborators. The sample metadata nearly always contained a de-identified subject ID, COVID-19 status, age in years and sex. Where HLA class I and class II types were available, the types were taken from metadata supplied by the sample provider, not from assay-based typing.

The V end gives up 5 bases and the J end 10 bases, leaving 10 bases in the junction not matched to a gene. The germline V gene encodes CDR1 LNHDA and CDR2 SQIVND (reference sequence). The CDR3 runs 14 amino acids, cysteine and phenylalanine included. The CDR3 DNA has 42 bases and is translated from base 1. General study outcomes and caveats: The quantity of clinical and demographic metadata differed by source and by participant and was supplied without curation.

Rearrangement joined TRBV19 to TRBJ2-3; 9 nucleotides in the junction match TRBD1. Sequencing used PBMCs or T cells enriched from blood (not recorded which). This receptor was identified in a woman aged 50 to 60 who had been exposed to COVID-19. The CDR3 reads CASSADRGKGPQYF. In nucleotide form, the sequence is TGTGCCAGTAGTGCTGACAGGGGGAAGGGGCCGCAGTATTTT.